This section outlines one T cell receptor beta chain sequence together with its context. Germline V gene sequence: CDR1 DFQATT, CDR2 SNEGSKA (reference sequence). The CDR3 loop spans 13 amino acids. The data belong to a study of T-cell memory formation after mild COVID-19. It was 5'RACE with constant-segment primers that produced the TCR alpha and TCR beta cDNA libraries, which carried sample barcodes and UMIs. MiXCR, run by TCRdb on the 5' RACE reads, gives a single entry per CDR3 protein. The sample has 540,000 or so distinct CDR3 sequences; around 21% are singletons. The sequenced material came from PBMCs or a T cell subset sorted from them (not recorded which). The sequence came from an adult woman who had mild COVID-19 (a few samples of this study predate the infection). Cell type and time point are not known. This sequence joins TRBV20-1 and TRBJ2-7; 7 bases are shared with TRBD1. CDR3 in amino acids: CSAHRGVSYEQYF. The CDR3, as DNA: TGCAGCGCCCACAGGGGTGTCTCCTACGAGCAGTACTTC.